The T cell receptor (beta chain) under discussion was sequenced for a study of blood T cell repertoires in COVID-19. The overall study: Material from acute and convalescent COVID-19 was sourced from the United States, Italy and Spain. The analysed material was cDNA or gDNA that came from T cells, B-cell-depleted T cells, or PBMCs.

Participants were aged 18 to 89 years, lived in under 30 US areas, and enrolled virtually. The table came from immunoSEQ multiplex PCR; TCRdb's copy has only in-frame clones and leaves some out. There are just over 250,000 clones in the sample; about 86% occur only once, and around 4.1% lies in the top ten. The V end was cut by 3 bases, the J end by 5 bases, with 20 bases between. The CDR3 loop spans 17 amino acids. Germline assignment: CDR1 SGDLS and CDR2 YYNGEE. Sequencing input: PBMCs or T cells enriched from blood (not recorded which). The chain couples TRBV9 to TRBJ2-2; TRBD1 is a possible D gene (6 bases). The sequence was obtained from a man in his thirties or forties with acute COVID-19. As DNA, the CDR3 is TGTGCCAGCAGCGCCGGGACCACAGGGTTTATGACCGGGGAGCTGTTTTTT. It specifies CASSAGTTGFMTGELFF.